This entry lists 20 T cell receptor beta chains sequenced from one sample in a study of beta chain features in type 1 diabetes. The study reverse transcribed the entire isolated RNA, so it sequenced expressed TCRB transcripts. The protocol was immunoSEQ multiplex PCR, while the TCRdb copy is restricted to in-frame clones and leaves out a portion. This table holds around 710,000 clones, over 10% found once. Overall study results and limits: TCRB CDR3s from Type 1 diabetes patients were moderately but significantly shorter in all four CD4+ subsets.

No antigen is known for these receptors. The material sequenced was naive CD4+ T cells from blood. The source of these receptors is a man aged 30 to 45 with type 1 diabetes.

The rearrangement links TRBV7-9 to TRBJ1-2; maybe TRBD1 (5 bases). The CDR3 covers 13 residues. Germline CDR1 is SEHNR and CDR2 is FQNEAQ (reference sequence). V was pared by 1 base and J by 7 bases, with 10 bases between. The CDR3 bases are TGTGCCAGCAGCTTAGAGAGGGGCCTTGGCTACACCTTC. This sequence encodes CASSLERGLGYTF.

The V call is TRBV7-2, the J call TRBJ2-5, with TRBD2 matching over 9 bases. The V segment lost 1 base and the J segment 0 bases; nucleotides outside the gene matches: 6. The CDR3 length is 17 residues. From germline, CDR1 is SGHTA and CDR2 FQGNSA. CDR3 protein: CASSLEAGGADQETQYF. CDR3 DNA sequence: TGTGCCAGCAGCTTAGAGGCGGGAGGGGCCGACCAAGAGACCCAGTACTTC. Supplemented by reference TRBV7-2 and TRBJ2-5, the full variable domain reads GAGVSQSPSNKVTEKGKDVELRCDPISGHTALYWYRQSLGQGLEFLIYFQGNSAPDKSGLPSDRFSAERTGGSVSTLTIQRTQQEDSAVYLCASSLEAGGADQETQYFGPGTRLLVL.

The genes are TRBV29-1 and TRBJ2-7; TRBD2 is a possible D gene (6 bases). This CDR3 spans 13 amino acids. V gave up 3 bases and J gave up 2 bases, with 11 bases separating them. Germline-derived CDR1 and CDR2 are SQVTM and ANQGSEA. The CDR3 DNA reads as TGCAGCGTTGAGTTGGGGGGAGCCTACGAGCAGTACTTC. It is translated as CSVELGGAYEQYF.

The rearrangement uses TRBV7-9 and TRBJ2-3; perhaps TRBD2 as D (5 bases). The CDR3 length is 12 residues. The ends were cut back, 8 bases at V and 6 bases at J, with 12 bases in the middle. Germline lookup yields CDR1 SEHNR and CDR2 FQNEAQ (reference sequence). For the CDR3, the DNA is TGTGCCAGCGCGCGGGTCGGGGATACGCAGTATTTT. This translates into CASARVGDTQYF.

The V and J genes are TRBV5-1 and TRBJ2-3; D uncertain. CDR1 and CDR2 (germline): SGHRS, YFSETQ. Trimming stripped 0 bases from V and 2 bases from J, with 7 bases between. CDR3 length equals 14 residues. CDR3 coding DNA: TGCGCCAGCAGCTTGGCGGTTAACACAGATACGCAGTATTTT. Its translation is CASSLAVNTDTQYF.

The sample holds a few counts of this clone. The CDR3 end shows no conserved phenylalanine or tryptophan, and so a read error is likely. Because the CDR3's place on the DNA is in doubt, the DNA is left out and the CDR3 is given as listed by TCRdb. V and J are TRBV5-4 and TRBJ1-1; the table's D gene call, TRBD1, was not cross checked with the DNA. Looked up from germline, CDR1 is SGHNT and CDR2 is YYREEE (reference sequence). The CDR3 sequence runs 9 residues, both termini included. The CDR3 spells CASSFRDRV.

The gene calls are TRBV30 and TRBJ1-6, with D hard to call. Trimming left V 2 bases short and J 0 bases short, with 14 bases between. The CDR3 extends over 17 amino acids. Germline V gene lookup returns CDR1 GTSNPN and CDR2 SVGIG (reference sequence). CDR3 sequence: CAWSPLHDTSYNSPLHF. CDR3 bases: TGTGCCTGGAGTCCATTACACGATACCTCCTATAATTCACCCCTCCACTTT.

CDR3 in DNA: TGCGCCAGCAGCCAAGATTGGGCAGGGGGTATCTATGGCTACACCTTC. Protein sequence: CASSQDWAGGIYGYTF. This chain connects TRBV4-3 to TRBJ1-2; 7 bases are a match to TRBD1. Germline CDR1 is LGHNA and CDR2 is YSLEER. CDR3 length: 16 residues. The ends lost 0 bases at V and 4 bases at J; junction bases unmatched: 8.

This clone was detected a few times. This chain joins TRBV5-1 and TRBJ2-4; 8 bases align to TRBD1. The V and J ends lost 4 bases and 8 bases, in that order; junction bases with no gene match: 8. In germline, CDR1 is SGHRS, CDR2 YFSETQ. This CDR3 is built from 14 residues. The CDR3 DNA follows: TGCGCCAGCAGCCTTCGGACAGGGACGGACATTCAGTACTTC. This translates into CASSLRTGTDIQYF.

The CDR3 nucleotides read TGTGCCAGCAGTTACCTCTCGCAGGGGGAAAATGAGCAGTTCTTC. It translates to CASSYLSQGENEQFF. The V and J genes are TRBV6-5 and TRBJ2-1, with 7 nucleotides matching TRBD1. The germline V gene has CDR1 MNHEY and CDR2 SVGAGI. V gave up 2 bases and J gave up 7 bases; unmatched junction bases: 8. CDR3 size: 15 residues.

This chain connects TRBV4-3 to TRBJ1-3, with D maybe TRBD1 (6 bases). CDR1 and CDR2 from the germline V gene are LGHNA and YSLEER. The V gene lost 3 bases and the J gene lost 4 bases, with 16 bases spanning the gap. This CDR3 is built from 16 residues. CDR3 coding DNA: TGCGCCAGCAGCCATGGGTGGGGGGCGAAAGGAAACACCATATATTTT. It is translated as CASSHGWGAKGNTIYF.

V usage is TRBV5-1 and J usage is TRBJ2-4; TRBD2 matches at 7 bases. The CDR3 loop spans 13 amino acids. Germline trimming cut 2 bases from V and 15 bases from J; bases unmatched to any gene: 11. CDR1 and CDR2 from the germline V gene are SGHRS and YFSETQ. The CDR3 loop is CASSFLGQGGTYF. The CDR3 DNA sequence: TGCGCCAGCAGCTTTCTGGGGCAGGGAGGGACGTACTTC.

In this sample, this clone turned up a few times. V gene TRBV10-3 combines with J gene TRBJ1-1; a weak D match, TRBD1 (5 bases). The V gene's germline CDR1 is ENHRY and CDR2 SYGVKD. The CDR3 loop spans 12 amino acids. The germline V and J ends were trimmed by 7 bases and 5 bases, with 11 bases remaining between them. The CDR3 sequence is CAITAGETEAFF. The CDR3 nucleotides are TGTGCCATCACGGCGGGGGAAACTGAAGCTTTCTTT.

This clone was observed a few times. The gene calls are TRBV6-6 and TRBJ2-7, with TRBD2 matching over 10 bases. The V segment lost 6 bases and the J segment 1 base; nucleotides outside the gene matches: 3. The CDR3 loop spans 14 amino acids. Germline V gene sequence: CDR1 MNHNY, CDR2 SVGAGI (reference sequence). The CDR3 spells CASSPTSGSYEQYF. CDR3 nucleotides: TGTGCCAGCAGCCCGACTAGCGGGTCCTACGAGCAGTACTTC.

This chain joins TRBV5-1 and TRBJ1-1, with D unclear. The V end was cut by 2 bases, the J end by 0 bases, with 5 bases between. The CDR3 sequence is 13 residues long. The V gene's germline CDR1 is SGHRS and CDR2 YFSETQ. This CDR3 is CASSFVLNTEAFF. CDR3 nucleotides: TGCGCCAGCAGCTTTGTGCTGAACACTGAAGCTTTCTTT.

This clone was seen only a few times. The chain carries TRBV7-9 and TRBJ1-6; D uncertain. V shed 6 bases and J shed 0 bases, with 9 bases lying between them. The CDR3 sequence is 15 residues long. CDR1 SEHNR and CDR2 FQNEAQ come from the germline V gene (reference sequence). The CDR3 spells CASREGSSYNSPLHF. CDR3 sequence (DNA): TGTGCCAGCAGAGAAGGGAGCTCCTATAATTCACCCCTCCACTTT. The full variable domain, completed using reference TRBV7-9 and TRBJ1-6, is DTGVSQNPRHKITKRGQNVTFRCDPISEHNRLYWYRQTLGQGPEFLTYFQNEAQLEKSRLLSDRFSAERPKGSFSTLEIQRTEQGDSAMYLCASREGSSYNSPLHFGNGTRLTVT.

This clone was detected only a few times. V and J are TRBV29-1 and TRBJ2-7; 9 nucleotides align to TRBD2. The CDR3 spans 15 residues. V was pared by 2 bases and J by 3 bases, with 8 bases of the junction left unmatched. Germline V lookup: CDR1 SQVTM, CDR2 ANQGSEA. CDR3 protein: CSVESPSGGFYEQYF. The CDR3 DNA reads as TGCAGCGTTGAATCTCCCAGCGGGGGGTTCTACGAGCAGTACTTC.

The V and J genes are TRBV28 and TRBJ1-6; TRBD1 aligns across 9 bases. V lost 2 bases, J lost 3 bases, and 8 bases stayed unmatched. The CDR3 length is 18 residues. The germline V gene has CDR1 MDHEN and CDR2 SYDVKM. CDR3 loop: CASSLGKWDRDYNSPLHF. As DNA, the CDR3 is TGTGCCAGCAGTTTAGGAAAGTGGGACAGGGACTATAATTCACCCCTCCACTTT.

This clone showed up just a few times. The chain recombines TRBV7-9 with TRBJ2-2; D is unclear. The CDR3 is 14 amino acids. Germline CDR1 is SEHNR and CDR2 is FQNEAQ (reference sequence). With 2 bases removed from V and 1 base from J, the gap between germline ends came to 5 bases. The CDR3 spells CASSLMENTGELFF. The CDR3 nucleotides are TGTGCCAGCAGCTTAATGGAGAACACCGGGGAGCTGTTTTTT.

The chain recombines TRBV30 with TRBJ1-2, with TRBD1 as a possible D gene (5 bases). The ends were cut back, 3 bases at V and 5 bases at J, with 16 bases in the middle. The CDR3 consists of 14 residues. The germline V gene has CDR1 GTSNPN and CDR2 SVGIG (reference sequence). This CDR3 is CAWRSKAGRYGYTF. CDR3 DNA: TGTGCCTGGAGGTCAAAAGCAGGGCGGTATGGCTACACCTTC.